Below are 7 T cell receptor beta chains sequenced from a single sample in a study of Ad26.COV2.S vaccination and SARS-CoV-2 variants. Profiling relied on immunoSEQ multiplex PCR, and the TCRdb table lists in-frame clones only, not all of them. The sample has about 420,000 clones; 85% to 90% are singletons. Sample treatment: about 20 received Ad26.COV2.S at low or high dose, single or two shots; several received placebo; per-sample allocation not given. Samples were taken on day 63 after the first vaccine or placebo injection. The starting material was peripheral blood, obtained in a trial of Ad26.COV2.S vaccine versus placebo. The receptor set was obtained from a person between 18 and 60 years old who received the Ad26.COV2.S COVID-19 vaccine or a placebo.

This sequence joins TRBV23-1 and TRBJ1-2; D gene ambiguous. TRBV23-1 is an ORF; its function is uncertain. This CDR3 contains 16 residues. Between the trimmed V and J ends, which lost 1 base and 4 bases, there was a span of 16 bases. CDR3 sequence reads: CASSQLEGEQTYGYTF. The CDR3 DNA reads TGCGCCAGCAGTCAATTAGAGGGAGAACAGACCTATGGCTACACCTTC.

V and J are TRBV6-2 or TRBV6-3 and TRBJ2-7; 7 bases are a match to TRBD1. The germline gives CDR1 MNHEY, CDR2 SVGEGT. With V trimmed by 4 bases and J by 3 bases, 0 bases remained unmatched. There are 12 residues in the CDR3. The CDR3 coding sequence is TGTGCCAGCAGTTGGACAGGCTACGAGCAGTACTTC. It specifies CASSWTGYEQYF.

The chain is built from TRBV30 and TRBJ1-5, with unresolved D. With 0 bases removed from V and 0 bases from J, the gap between germline ends came to 15 bases. Looked up from germline, CDR1 is GTSNPN and CDR2 is SVGIG (reference sequence). This CDR3 is built from 17 residues. The CDR3 bases are TGTGCCTGGAGTGTACGAGTCGGGCTTTATAGCAATCAGCCCCAGCATTTT. Amino acids: CAWSVRVGLYSNQPQHF.

The CDR3 DNA is TGTGCCAGCAGCTTAGCTCCCCCGGAGGAGGGCAATCAGCCCCAGCATTTT. This codes for CASSLAPPEEGNQPQHF. This chain uses TRBV11-3 with TRBJ1-5; no definite D call. Trimming pared 1 base from V and 2 bases from J, leaving 15 bases between. CDR1 is SGHNT, CDR2 YENEEA, per germline. This CDR3 comprises 17 residues.

The chain recombines TRBV7-3 with TRBJ1-1; D is perhaps TRBD1 (5 bases). In germline, CDR1 is SGHTA, CDR2 FQGTGA. The CDR3 extends over 16 amino acids. Trimming removed 2 bases at V and 1 base at J, with 14 bases between. CDR3 protein: CASSLYGPQGNTEAFF. The CDR3 DNA sequence: TGTGCCAGCAGCTTATACGGCCCTCAGGGGAACACTGAAGCTTTCTTT. The whole variable domain, remainder taken from reference TRBV7-3 and TRBJ1-1, is GAGVSQTPSNKVTEKGKYVELRCDPISGHTALYWYRQSLGQGPEFLIYFQGTGAADDSGLPNDRFFAVRPEGSVSTLKIQRTERGDSAVYLCASSLYGPQGNTEAFFGQGTRLTVV.

The chain joins TRBV6-5 to TRBJ1-6, with D possibly being TRBD1 (5 bases). The V end lost 6 bases, the J end lost 5 bases, and 11 bases lay between the germline ends. Germline V gives CDR1 MNHEY, CDR2 SVGAGI. This CDR3 has 14 residues. The CDR3 bases are TGTGCCAGCAGAAAGGGGATTGATAATTCACCCCTCCACTTT. Translating it yields CASRKGIDNSPLHF.

The chain is built from TRBV4-3 and TRBJ1-1; TRBD1 agrees at 11 bases. The CDR3 has 16 residues. In germline, CDR1 is LGHNA, CDR2 YSLEER. J lost 3 bases, V lost 3 bases, and 6 bases had no gene match. CDR3 sequence reads: CASSHLRDRGDTEAFF. The CDR3 region has the DNA TGCGCCAGCAGCCATCTCCGGGACAGGGGGGACACTGAAGCTTTCTTT.